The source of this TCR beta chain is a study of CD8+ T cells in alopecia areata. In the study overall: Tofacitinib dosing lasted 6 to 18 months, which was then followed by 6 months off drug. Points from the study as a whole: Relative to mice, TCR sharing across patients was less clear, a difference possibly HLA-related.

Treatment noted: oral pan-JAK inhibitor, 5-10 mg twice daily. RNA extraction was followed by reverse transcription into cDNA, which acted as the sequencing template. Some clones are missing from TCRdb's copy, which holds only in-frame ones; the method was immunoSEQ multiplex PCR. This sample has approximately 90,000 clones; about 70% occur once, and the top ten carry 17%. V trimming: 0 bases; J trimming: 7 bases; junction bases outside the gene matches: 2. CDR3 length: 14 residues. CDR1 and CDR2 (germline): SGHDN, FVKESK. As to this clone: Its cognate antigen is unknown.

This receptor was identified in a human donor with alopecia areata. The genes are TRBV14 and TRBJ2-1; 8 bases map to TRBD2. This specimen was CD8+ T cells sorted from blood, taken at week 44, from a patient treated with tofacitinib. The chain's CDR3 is CASSQEAGVNEQFF. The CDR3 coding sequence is TGTGCCAGCAGCCAAGAAGCGGGGGTTAATGAGCAGTTCTTC.